The T cell receptor (beta chain) under discussion was sequenced for a study of T cell responses to AZD1222 COVID-19 vaccine. Second doses at about 4 or about 12 weeks were pooled. Regarding this clone: Its antigen is currently unknown.

Whole-study findings and limits: Spike-wide coverage was observed for vaccine-associated CD4 TCRs, with dominant responses at 160-218 and 743-854.

This CDR3 contains 17 residues. CDR1 SGHDT and CDR2 YYEEEE come from the germline V gene. Trimming cost V 1 base and J 3 bases; bases outside gene matches: 10. The assay was immunoSEQ multiplex PCR, and TCRdb's table has in-frame clones only and misses some. The table has approximately 93,000 clones, over 85% seen once. The specimen was peripheral blood, collected 28 days after the second AZD1222 dose. The V call is TRBV5-6, the J call TRBJ2-1; the match to TRBD2 covers 7 bases. The TCR was taken from an adult who received the AZD1222 COVID-19 vaccine. CDR3 sequence: CASSLSGTTDIYNEQFF. CDR3 DNA: TGTGCCAGCAGCTTGAGCGGGACGACGGACATCTACAATGAGCAGTTCTTC.